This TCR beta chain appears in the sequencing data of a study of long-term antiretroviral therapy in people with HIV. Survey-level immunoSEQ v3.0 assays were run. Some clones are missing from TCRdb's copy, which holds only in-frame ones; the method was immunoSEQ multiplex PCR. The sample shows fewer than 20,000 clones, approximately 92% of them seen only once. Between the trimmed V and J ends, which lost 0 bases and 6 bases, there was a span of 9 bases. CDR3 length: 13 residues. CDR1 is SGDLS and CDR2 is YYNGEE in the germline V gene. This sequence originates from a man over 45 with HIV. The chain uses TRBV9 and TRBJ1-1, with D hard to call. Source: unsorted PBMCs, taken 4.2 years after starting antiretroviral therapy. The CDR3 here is CASSVVINAEAFF. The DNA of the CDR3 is TGTGCCAGCAGCGTAGTAATTAACGCTGAAGCTTTCTTT.